Below, 9 T cell receptor beta chains from the same sample are listed, as sequenced in a study of cytomegalovirus exposure and HLA in healthy donors (dated by TCRdb to 2016 to 2017). Preparation of the library involved the immunoSEQ multiplex PCR assay. A mixture of 60 forward primers for TCR Vbeta segments and 13 reverse primers for TCR Jbeta segments was used in the multiplex PCR. Imported from immuneACCESS, the table was reduced by TCRdb to in-frame sequences with V and J called. These copies leave out some clones; in studies compared against another copy, an unresolved V gene accounts for under half, and the cause of the remainder is not known. The sample profile shows 200,000 to 250,000 clones; 75% of them were found once. The ten biggest clones cover 1.8% of the sample. Sequencing was carried out using PBMCs. Receptors originate from a woman in her 30s in good health and CMV-seronegative.

This chain uses TRBV6-1 with TRBJ2-5; 8 bases align to TRBD2. This CDR3 region has 15 residues. With 8 bases clipped from V and 0 bases from J, the junction kept 8 bases outside the gene matches. The germline V gene has CDR1 MNHNS and CDR2 SASEGT. CDR3 nucleotides: TGTGCCAGCCAGAAGGGCGGGAGGTACCAAGAGACCCAGTACTTC. It codes for CASQKGGRYQETQYF.

V gene TRBV5-1 combines with J gene TRBJ2-7; 9 bases are a match to TRBD1. Trimming cost V 2 bases and J 7 bases; bases outside gene matches: 7. The CDR3 spans 14 residues. Germline V gives CDR1 SGHRS, CDR2 YFSETQ. CDR3 residues: CASSFGTGTGEQYF. CDR3 nucleotide sequence: TGCGCCAGCAGCTTTGGGACAGGGACGGGGGAGCAGTACTTC.

The chain has TRBV5-4 and TRBJ2-3; TRBD1 aligns across 7 bases. Per germline, CDR1 SGHNT and CDR2 YYREEE (reference sequence). V was pared by 4 bases and J by 4 bases, with 6 bases of the junction left unmatched. CDR3 size: 14 residues. CDR3 loop: CASSPRGSADTQYF. The CDR3 DNA reads as TGTGCCAGCAGCCCCAGGGGGAGCGCAGATACGCAGTATTTT.

This clone has a handful of counts. V gene TRBV11-3 combines with J gene TRBJ2-7, with 7 bases lining up with TRBD1. Germline assignment: CDR1 SGHNT and CDR2 YENEEA. CDR3 size: 18 residues. Trimming took 5 bases from V and 4 from J; bases not matched to a gene: 20. The CDR3 is CASSPGLRGPVLAYEQYF. DNA for the CDR3: TGTGCCAGCAGCCCCGGACTTAGGGGGCCCGTGTTAGCGTACGAGCAGTACTTC.

The CDR3 nucleotides are TGTGCCAGCAGTCCTCGGACGTCCGGGGGTGAGCAGTTCTTC. Protein sequence: CASSPRTSGGEQFF. The gene calls are TRBV6-1 and TRBJ2-1, with D tentatively TRBD2 (6 bases). The CDR3 covers 14 residues. Between the trimmed V and J ends, which lost 5 bases and 9 bases, there was a span of 17 bases. Germline V gives CDR1 MNHNS, CDR2 SASEGT.

The chain has TRBV7-2 and TRBJ2-2; a possible D gene is TRBD2 (6 bases). Germline V gene lookup returns CDR1 SGHTA and CDR2 FQGNSA. Trimming took 5 bases from V and 7 from J, leaving 14 bases between them. This CDR3 is 14 amino acids long. The CDR3 loop is CASSQTRMSGELFF. The CDR3 nucleotides read TGTGCCAGCAGCCAGACTAGGATGAGCGGGGAGCTGTTTTTT.

V is TRBV7-3 and J is TRBJ2-7; 8 nucleotides match TRBD1. Looked up from germline, CDR1 is SGHTA and CDR2 is FQGTGA. V shed 5 bases and J 0 bases; nucleotides not matched to a gene: 3. The CDR3 is 14 residues long. The CDR3 DNA reads as TGTGCCAGCAGCCGGACAGGGTACTCCTACGAGCAGTACTTC. It codes for CASSRTGYSYEQYF.

The rearrangement links TRBV18 to TRBJ1-2; tentative D call: TRBD1 (6 bases). Germline V gives CDR1 KGHSH, CDR2 LQKENI. The CDR3 has 14 amino acids. V was trimmed by 6 bases and J by 4 bases, leaving 15 bases between them. The CDR3 nucleotides are TGTGCCAGCTCCCTTAAACAGGGAAGCTATGGCTACACCTTC. It is translated as CASSLKQGSYGYTF.

J is TRBJ2-1 and V is TRBV7-2, with D perhaps TRBD1 (6 bases). Germline CDR1 reads SGHTA; CDR2 reads FQGNSA. Trimming stripped 8 bases from V and 4 bases from J, with 15 bases between. The length of the CDR3 is 14 residues. DNA of the CDR3: TGTGCCAGCCCCATCCCCGACAGGTACAATGAGCAGTTCTTC. Amino acid sequence: CASPIPDRYNEQFF. The whole variable domain, remainder taken from reference TRBV7-2 and TRBJ2-1, is GAGVSQSPSNKVTEKGKDVELRCDPISGHTALYWYRQSLGQGLEFLIYFQGNSAPDKSGLPSDRFSAERTGGSVSTLTIQRTQQEDSAVYLCASPIPDRYNEQFFGPGTRLTVL.